This T cell receptor (beta chain) came from a study of T cells in Graves' hyperthyroidism and ophthalmopathy. On the study more broadly: The authors collected peripheral blood at initial diagnosis, before any treatment.

In regard to this clonotype: Antigen specificity is unknown.

It was RNA transcripts that yielded the amplified TCR beta CDR3 regions. Carried out on the TCR CDR3, a first-round RT-PCR used the HTBI primer set. One entry per CDR3 protein, called by TCRdb with MiXCR from the multiplex PCR reads. The repertoire consists of roughly 700,000 distinct CDR3 sequences, with 14% occurring once and the leading ten covering roughly a tenth. The V gene's germline CDR1 is LGHDT and CDR2 YNNKEL (reference sequence). Trimming stripped 4 bases from V and 4 bases from J, with 17 bases between. This CDR3 is built from 17 residues. Whole-study findings and limits: Model output signaled ophthalmopathy a median around 6.9 months ahead of onset.

The clonotype comes from a woman younger than 35 with Graves' hyperthyroidism. The source material was blood. The J gene is TRBJ2-6, the V gene TRBV3-1; weak D call: TRBD1 (6 bases). The CDR3 protein is CASSRFGGRAGANVLTF. In DNA form, the CDR3 reads TGTGCCAGCAGCCGGTTTGGGGGCAGGGCCGGGGCCAACGTCCTGACTTTC.